One sample yielded the 8 T cell receptor beta chains listed below, sequenced in a study of a mutant IDH1 vaccine in newly diagnosed glioma. Time point here: week 11, during vaccination. The study gave 300 ug of mutant IDH1 20-mer peptide per vaccine dose, with topical imiquimod. Produced via immunoSEQ multiplex PCR; TCRdb's table is partial and in-frame only. The data contain 110,000 or so clones, 75% to 90% of them singletons. Their specific antigens are unknown. Sample: PBMCs, taken from a glioma patient whose treatment included an IDH1 peptide vaccine. The receptors here all came from a woman in her forties or fifties with glioma.

This clone was found once. The chain joins TRBV5-6 to TRBJ1-1; D may be TRBD1 (6 bases). Germline V gives CDR1 SGHDT, CDR2 YYEEEE. With 1 base removed from V and 4 bases from J, the gap between germline ends came to 11 bases. This CDR3 region has 14 residues. CDR3 DNA sequence: TGTGCCAGCAGCTTGTGGGGGCCGAGCACTGAAGCTTTCTTT. It translates to CASSLWGPSTEAFF.

The rearrangement links TRBV5-1 to TRBJ1-4; no clear D. Germline lookup yields CDR1 SGHRS and CDR2 YFSETQ. Trimming took off 0 bases at V and 8 bases at J, with 14 bases between the two ends. The CDR3 length is 15 residues. CDR3 sequence (DNA): TGCGCCAGCAGCTTGGAGCCGAGCGCGGCGGAAAAACTGTTTTTT. Protein product: CASSLEPSAAEKLFF.

This clone appeared a few times. V and J are TRBV4-1 and TRBJ2-1; D remains ambiguous. Trimming shortened V by 6 bases and J by 8 bases, and 20 bases separated the two germline ends. The CDR3 covers 15 residues. The germline gives CDR1 MGHRA, CDR2 YSYEKL. CDR3 protein: CASRLRAWGWDEQFF. Written as DNA, the CDR3 is TGCGCCAGCAGACTTCGGGCCTGGGGTTGGGATGAGCAGTTCTTC.

This chain links TRBV30 with TRBJ2-3; TRBD2 agrees at 8 bases. Trimming cost V 3 bases and J 1 base; bases outside gene matches: 3. Germline CDR1 reads GTSNPN; CDR2 reads SVGIG (reference sequence). The CDR3 loop spans 14 amino acids. The CDR3, as DNA: TGTGCCTGGAGGGCGACTAGCGGCACAGATACGCAGTATTTT. Translating it yields CAWRATSGTDTQYF.

The V and J genes are TRBV28 and TRBJ1-4, with 7 positions matching TRBD1. V lost 2 bases and J lost 8; bases outside the gene matches: 11. This CDR3 contains 16 residues. The germline CDR1 and CDR2 sequences are MDHEN and SYDVKM. This CDR3 reads CASSLGDRAAWEKLFF. CDR3 nucleotides: TGTGCCAGCAGTTTAGGGGACAGAGCGGCGTGGGAAAAACTGTTTTTT.

The chain recombines TRBV5-1 with TRBJ2-3; D not resolved. CDR3 length equals 16 residues. CDR1 is SGHRS, CDR2 YFSETQ, per germline. Trimming took 0 bases from V and 2 from J, leaving 13 bases between them. The DNA for the CDR3 is TGCGCCAGCAGCTTGGGTAGGGTCCGGACCACAGATACGCAGTATTTT. Translated: CASSLGRVRTTDTQYF.

J is TRBJ2-7 and V is TRBV5-6; TRBD2 aligns across 7 bases. The CDR3 has 14 amino acids. The V and J ends lost 0 bases and 4 bases, in that order; junction bases with no gene match: 4. Germline V gene lookup returns CDR1 SGHDT and CDR2 YYEEEE. This CDR3 is CASSLVGGPYEQYF. CDR3 DNA sequence: TGTGCCAGCAGCTTGGTGGGAGGGCCGTACGAGCAGTACTTC. The full variable domain, in which reference TRBV5-6 and TRBJ2-7 provide the parts outside the CDR3, is DAGVTQSPTHLIKTRGQQVTLRCSPKSGHDTVSWYQQALGQGPQFIFQYYEEEERQRGNFPDRFSGHQFPNYSSELNVNALLLGDSALYLCASSLVGGPYEQYFGPGTRLTVT.

J is TRBJ2-5 and V is TRBV19; 8 positions match TRBD1. This CDR3 comprises 13 residues. V lost 7 bases and J lost 4; bases outside the gene matches: 5. From germline, CDR1 is LNHDA and CDR2 SQIVND (reference sequence). CDR3 nucleotide sequence: TGTGCCAGTAACTCCGGGACAGGAGAGACCCAGTACTTC. Its protein is CASNSGTGETQYF.